This T cell receptor (delta chain) was recovered during a study of γδ T cells in repeated Plasmodium falciparum infection. Study summary: Over about 600 days, donors received four mosquito-bite P. falciparum NF54 infections. Timepoints: baseline, immediately before selected infections, and 21 days after every infection.

To note about this clone: TCRdb attributes to this sequence the protein of a much larger clone, which differs from the DNA translation at residue 3; a read error is likely, and the protein displayed is translated from the DNA.

Each sorted gammadelta sample had TRG and TRD chains sequenced. TCRdb called clones from the multiplex PCR reads again using CATT. The sample consists of 90,000 or so delta-chain clones, approximately 1% of them appearing once. Flow sorting of PBMC yielded separate Vgamma9/Vdelta2+ and Vdelta2-negative gammadelta T cell populations for bulk repertoire analysis. In germline, CDR1 is GEAIGNYY, CDR2 EKD. The CDR3 totals 16 residues. The source material was gamma-delta T cells from blood. This clonotype was obtained from a pool of human donors (malaria-infected and uninfected, not separated). The chain is built from TRDV2 and TRDJ1; TRDD3 is a possible D gene (6 bases). The CDR3 DNA sequence: TGTGCCTGGGACACGGGGATTTATAGGATCACCGATAAACTCATCTTT. Its translation: CAWDTGIYRITDKLIF.